What follows is one T cell receptor (beta chain) and its context. This clonotype has more than one count but fewer than ten. No antigen is known for it. Base quality data are lacking; no much larger clone is found one base away. The treatment or condition tag for this specimen amounts to: roughly 10-day PBMC culture with coronavirus spike peptide pools or control peptides (ViraFEST assay). The ViraFEST assay, used in the study, expanded antigen-specific T cells with peptide pools and then identified the expanded clonotypes through TCR sequencing. Negative nucleocapsid antibody tests before and after vaccination confirmed that the healthy vaccine recipients had no prior SARS-CoV-2 infection. About 2 million PBMCs per well were cultured in IMDM with 5% human AB serum and about 9.7 IU/ml IL-2, plus 10 ug/ml peptide pools. Half of the culture medium was replaced with fresh IL-2-containing medium on days 3 and 7. Once the cells had been in culture for around ten days, the EasySep CD4+ T cell isolation kit was used to isolate CD4+ T cells by negative selection. Ficoll-Paque Plus gradient centrifugation was used to isolate PBMCs from whole blood, and the isolated PBMCs were then either used fresh or cryopreserved at -140C. In general, triplicate wells were set up for every culture condition.

V has 1 base trimmed and J has 10 bases trimmed; junction bases matching no gene number 4. The CDR3 has 13 amino acids, counting the end cysteine and phenylalanine. Of the read, only the CDR3 DNA is kept; its 39 bases are in frame from base 1. CDR1 is given as SGHTA and CDR2 as FQGTGA, both from the germline V gene. The sample originates from a study of vaccination and CD4 T cells after COVID-19 (dated by TCRdb to between 2022 and 2023). Some background on the complete study: Six males and four females were included in the convalescent cohort, with two Hispanic individuals, seven Caucasians, two Asians and one multiracial person represented. The spike-specific CD4+ TCR repertoire was compared before and after mRNA vaccination in approximately ten COVID-19 convalescent patients and a handful of infection-naive healthy vaccine recipients. Post-vaccine blood samples were taken a median of approximately 76 days after the second vaccine dose, with a range of about 13 to 250 days. Post-COVID blood samples were collected from convalescent patients a median of approximately 100 days after diagnosis, with a range of about 30 to 161 days. For stimulating the cultures, overlapping spike peptide pools were used, derived from SARS-CoV-2 as well as from the common cold coronaviruses HCoV-NL63, HCoV-OC43 and HCoV-229E. Participants got two doses of the Pfizer-BioNTech BNT162b2 vaccine (n=8) or two doses of the Moderna mRNA-1273 vaccine (n=2). As controls, cultures received a CEFX viral epitope pool (the positive control), an HIV-1 Nef peptide pool (the negative control), or no peptide at all. Paper-wide results and their limitations: An increase in the median number of SARS-CoV-2-reactive clonotypes from roughly 20 after infection to roughly 38 after vaccination was observed, but the change was not found to be significant. The number of convalescent patients in the study was relatively small, and the study did not examine early timepoints following natural infection. In convalescent patients, a median approximately 86% of post-vaccine SARS-CoV-2-reactive clones were detected only after vaccination, suggesting vaccine-specific priming. Of the vaccine-specific clones in convalescent patients, 304 of 307, or nearly all, reacted only to SARS-CoV-2 spike and did not cross-react with common cold coronaviruses.

Receptor libraries were prepared by PCR. At the Johns Hopkins FTIC core, DNA from the cultured CD4+ T cells underwent TCR sequencing with the Oncomine TCR Beta short-read assay. The QIAamp micro DNA kit was used to extract genomic DNA from the cultured CD4+ T cells. Oncomine TCR Beta libraries from cultured CD4+ T cells were pooled with unique dual indexes and sequenced on an Illumina iSeq 100. In the authors' own workflow: Non-productive sequences were removed, and CDR3s not starting with C, not ending with F or W, or shorter than 7 amino acids were discarded. The MANAFEST web application identified antigen-specific clonotypes by comparing peptide-stimulated wells against reference wells and other culture wells. To be called positive, a clone needed an FDR below 0.05, an odds ratio above 5, and a productive frequency above 0.1% in at least two of three replicate wells. A clonotype counted as cross-reactive if it showed significant expansion both in the SARS-CoV-2 spike wells and in at least one common cold coronavirus spike condition. Using R version 3.6.1, CDR3 homology was evaluated through Levenshtein distances (stringdist) along with unrooted phylogenetic trees (ape). The public reads were quality trimmed at Q25 with fastp and then assembled into clones with MiXCR by TCRdb, keeping productive beta chains. Rows merge per CDR3 protein into single entries with the most common DNA and genes. The V and J calls and clone size are TCRdb's, not the authors'. This sample comprises approximately 23,000 distinct CDR3 sequences, about 50% of them detected only once. Approximately 30% of the sample rests with the top ten.

This sequence originates from a human donor who received a COVID-19 vaccine. The sample in question was CD4+ T cells from blood, cultured in vitro, obtained before SARS-CoV-2 vaccination. The rearrangement combines TRBV7-3 with TRBJ1-5, with TRBD1 matching 7 junction bases. The CDR3 region has the sequence CASSLRQGGPQHF. The sequence in DNA is TGTGCCAGCAGCTTAAGACAGGGAGGTCCCCAGCATTTT.